This entry concerns a single T cell receptor (beta chain). The source of the sample is a study of CD8 T cells in Susac syndrome. TCR beta sequences were obtained from blood CD8+ and CD4+ T cells. FACS was used to enrich TEMRA cells, whereas the CD8+ and CD4+ T cells were obtained by negative isolation. This CDR3 spans 14 amino acids. The ends were cut back, 1 base at V and 7 bases at J, with 11 bases in the middle. When the RNA was reverse transcribed, random hexamers were used with an input of about 0.5 to 1 ug. In TCRdb, the immunoSEQ multiplex PCR reads were re-called with MiXCR into one record per CDR3 protein. The repertoire holds around 150,000 distinct CDR3 sequences, with around 94% as singletons.

This clonotype originated in a human donor with multiple sclerosis. The chain couples TRBV12-3 or TRBV12-4 to TRBJ2-1; D uncertain. The sequenced material came from CD4+ T cells from PBMCs. The CDR3 protein is CASSLGVASNEQFF. In DNA form, the CDR3 reads TGTGCCAGCAGTTTAGGGGTAGCTTCGAATGAGCAGTTCTTC.